The 9 T cell receptor beta chains given below trace back to one sample, sequenced in a study of T cell responses to AZD1222 COVID-19 vaccine. The data were produced by immunoSEQ multiplex PCR, yet TCRdb's version contains in-frame clones alone and is incomplete. The sample lists about 160,000 clones; approximately 91% were seen once. Source: peripheral blood, taken on day 0 of AZD1222 vaccination. The receptors come from an adult in good health.

V is TRBV6-5 and J is TRBJ1-1; D gene ambiguous. Deletions cut 7 bases from V and 1 base from J, with 10 bases between. The CDR3 has 13 residues. Germline CDR1 reads MNHEY; CDR2 reads SVGAGI. CDR3 in DNA: TGTGCCAGCAATCTCCGAACGAACACTGAAGCTTTCTTT. Protein sequence: CASNLRTNTEAFF.

The CDR3 DNA reads as TGTGCCACCCCTCAGGGCAGGGGCCACGGTGGCAATCAGCCCCAGCATTTT. This gives the protein CATPQGRGHGGNQPQHF. The chain joins TRBV18 to TRBJ1-5, with D perhaps matching TRBD1 (6 bases). The CDR3 loop spans 17 amino acids. The V end was cut by 10 bases, the J end by 2 bases, with 24 bases between. Germline V lookup: CDR1 KGHSH, CDR2 LQKENI. Full variable domain (remainder filled in from reference TRBV18 and TRBJ1-5): NAGVMQNPRHLVRRRGQEARLRCSPMKGHSHVYWYRQLPEEGLKFMVYLQKENIIDESGMPKERFSAEFPKEGPSILRIQQVVRGDSAAYFCATPQGRGHGGNQPQHFGDGTRLSIL.

The gene calls are TRBV9 and TRBJ2-3, with 9 bases lining up with TRBD2. V lost 7 bases to trimming and J lost 6 bases; unmatched junction nucleotides: 12. Germline CDR1 is SGDLS and CDR2 is YYNGEE. This CDR3 spans 15 amino acids. The CDR3 reads CASDPAGGTSDTQYF. In DNA form, the CDR3 reads TGTGCCAGCGACCCAGCGGGGGGTACCAGCGATACGCAGTATTTT.

This clone was found once. The V call is TRBV9, the J call TRBJ2-7; weak D call: TRBD2 (6 bases). V lost 0 bases to trimming and J lost 4 bases, with 11 bases between them. This CDR3 spans 14 amino acids. Germline V gene data show CDR1 as SGDLS and CDR2 as YYNGEE. The CDR3 sequence: CASSVGGARYEQYF. As DNA, the CDR3 is TGTGCCAGCAGCGTAGGCGGGGCGCGATACGAGCAGTACTTC.

This chain joins TRBV7-9 and TRBJ1-3; D possibly corresponds to TRBD1 (6 bases). The germline gives CDR1 SEHNR, CDR2 FQNEAQ (reference sequence). This CDR3 has 18 amino acids. V was pared by 3 bases and J by 0 bases, with 18 bases between. The CDR3 bases are TGTGCCAGCAGCTTTCGGGAAATACAGGGCCACTCTGGAAACACCATATATTTT. Protein product: CASSFREIQGHSGNTIYF.

The chain links TRBV28 to TRBJ1-4; D is undetermined. V lost 5 bases to trimming and J lost 7 bases, with 20 bases between them. The germline CDR1 and CDR2 sequences are MDHEN and SYDVKM. The CDR3 loop spans 16 amino acids. The CDR3 nucleotides read TGTGCCAGCAGTACTACCGGAGGACGGTCGGGTGAAAAACTGTTTTTT. This translates into CASSTTGGRSGEKLFF. The full variable domain, its missing parts supplied by reference TRBV28 and TRBJ1-4, is DVKVTQSSRYLVKRTGEKVFLECVQDMDHENMFWYRQDPGLGLRLIYFSYDVKMKEKGDIPEGYSVSREKKERFSLILESASTNQTSMYLCASSTTGGRSGEKLFFGSGTQLSVL.

CDR3 sequence reads: CASSEGQLQKNEKLFF. The CDR3 nucleotides are TGTGCCAGCAGTGAAGGACAGCTCCAGAAGAATGAAAAACTGTTTTTT. This chain joins TRBV9 and TRBJ1-4; a possible D gene is TRBD1 (6 bases). Looked up from germline, CDR1 is SGDLS and CDR2 is YYNGEE. V shed 5 bases and J shed 5 bases, with 19 bases lying between them. The CDR3 is made up of 16 amino acids.

Only a few counts were recorded for this clone. The chain couples TRBV25-1 to TRBJ2-7; D uncertain. The CDR3 has 13 residues. The V gene lost 1 base and the J gene lost 1 base, with 5 bases spanning the gap. The germline V gene encodes CDR1 MGHDK and CDR2 SYGVNS. CDR3 DNA: TGTGCCAGCAGTGAATCGACGTCCTACGAGCAGTACTTC. Its translation is CASSESTSYEQYF.

This clone was seen a single time. This chain joins TRBV4-2 and TRBJ2-3, with TRBD2 matching over 7 bases. The germline CDR1 and CDR2 sequences are LGHNA and YNFKEQ. The V gene end was trimmed by 4 bases and the J gene end by 5 bases; junction bases not matched to a gene: 12. The CDR3 spans 16 residues. CDR3 region: CASSPGVKAGIDTQYF. For the CDR3, the DNA is TGTGCCAGCAGCCCTGGGGTGAAAGCGGGGATAGATACGCAGTATTTT.